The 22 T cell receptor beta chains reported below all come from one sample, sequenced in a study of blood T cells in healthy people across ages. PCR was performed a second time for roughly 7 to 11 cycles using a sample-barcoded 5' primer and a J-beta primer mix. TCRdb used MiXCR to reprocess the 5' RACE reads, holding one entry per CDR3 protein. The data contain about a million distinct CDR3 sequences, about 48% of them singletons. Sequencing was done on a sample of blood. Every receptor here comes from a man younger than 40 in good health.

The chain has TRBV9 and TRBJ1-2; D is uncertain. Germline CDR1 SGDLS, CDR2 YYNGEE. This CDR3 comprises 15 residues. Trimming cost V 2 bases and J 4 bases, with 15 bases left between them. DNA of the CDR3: TGTGCCAGCAGCGTCGACGGGGAATTGGGCTATGGCTACACCTTC. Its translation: CASSVDGELGYGYTF.

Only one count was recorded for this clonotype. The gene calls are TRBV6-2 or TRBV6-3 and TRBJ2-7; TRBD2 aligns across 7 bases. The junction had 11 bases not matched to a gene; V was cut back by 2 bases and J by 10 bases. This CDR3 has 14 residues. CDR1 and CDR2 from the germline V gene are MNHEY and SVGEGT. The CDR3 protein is CASSYDGSREAQYF. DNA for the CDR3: TGTGCCAGCAGTTACGACGGGAGTCGGGAGGCCCAGTACTTC.

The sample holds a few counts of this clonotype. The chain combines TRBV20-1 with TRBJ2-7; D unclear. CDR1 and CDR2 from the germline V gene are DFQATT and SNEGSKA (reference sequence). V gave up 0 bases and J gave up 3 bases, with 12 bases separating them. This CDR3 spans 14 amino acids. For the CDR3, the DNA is TGCAGTGCTAGAGATTCCCGTGGGGTCTACGAGCAGTACTTC. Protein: CSARDSRGVYEQYF.

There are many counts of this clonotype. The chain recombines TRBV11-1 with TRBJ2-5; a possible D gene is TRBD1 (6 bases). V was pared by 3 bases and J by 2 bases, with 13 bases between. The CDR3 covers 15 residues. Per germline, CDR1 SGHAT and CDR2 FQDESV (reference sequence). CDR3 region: CASSLGVGGQETQYF. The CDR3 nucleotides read TGTGCCAGCAGCTTGGGAGTAGGGGGTCAAGAGACCCAGTACTTC.

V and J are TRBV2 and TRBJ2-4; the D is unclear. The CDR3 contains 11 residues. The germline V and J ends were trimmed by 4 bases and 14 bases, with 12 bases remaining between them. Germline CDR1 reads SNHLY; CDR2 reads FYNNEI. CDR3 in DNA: TGTGCCAGCAGTGGGGCGGAGCCAGAGTACTTC. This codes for CASSGAEPEYF.

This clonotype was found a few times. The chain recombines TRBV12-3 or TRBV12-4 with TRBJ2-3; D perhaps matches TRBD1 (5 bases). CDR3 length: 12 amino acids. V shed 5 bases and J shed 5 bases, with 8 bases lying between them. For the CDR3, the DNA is TGTGCCAGCAGTGCTACAGGAGATACGCAGTATTTT. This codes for CASSATGDTQYF.

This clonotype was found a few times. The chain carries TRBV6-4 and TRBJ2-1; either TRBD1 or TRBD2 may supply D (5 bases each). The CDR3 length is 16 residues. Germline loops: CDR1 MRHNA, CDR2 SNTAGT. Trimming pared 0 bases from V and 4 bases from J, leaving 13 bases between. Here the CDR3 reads CASSDSGGEPYNEQFF. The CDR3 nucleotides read TGTGCCAGCAGTGACTCTGGGGGAGAACCATACAATGAGCAGTTCTTC.

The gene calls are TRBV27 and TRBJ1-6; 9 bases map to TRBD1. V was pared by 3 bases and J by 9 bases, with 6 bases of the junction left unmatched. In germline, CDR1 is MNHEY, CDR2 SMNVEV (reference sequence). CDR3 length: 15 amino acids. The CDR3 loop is CASSFLQGAGSPLHF. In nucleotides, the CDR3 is TGTGCCAGCAGTTTTCTACAGGGGGCTGGTTCACCCCTCCACTTT.

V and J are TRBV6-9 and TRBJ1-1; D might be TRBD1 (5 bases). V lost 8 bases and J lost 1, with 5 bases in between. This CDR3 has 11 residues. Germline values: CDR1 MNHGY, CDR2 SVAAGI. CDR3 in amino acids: CASQGNTEAFF. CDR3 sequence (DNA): TGTGCCAGCCAGGGGAACACTGAAGCTTTCTTT.

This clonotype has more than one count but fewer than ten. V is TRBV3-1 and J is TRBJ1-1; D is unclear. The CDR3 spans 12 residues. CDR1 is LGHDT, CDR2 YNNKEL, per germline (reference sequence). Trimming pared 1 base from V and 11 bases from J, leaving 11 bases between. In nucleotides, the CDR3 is TGTGCCAGCAGCCAAGGGGTGGGTTTGGCTTTCTTT. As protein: CASSQGVGLAFF.

CDR3 amino acids: CASSQEAGSYRSTYEQYF. As DNA, the CDR3 is TGCGCCAGCAGCCAAGAGGCGGGTTCTTACAGGTCTACCTACGAGCAGTACTTC. The chain joins TRBV4-1 to TRBJ2-7; D may correspond to TRBD1 or TRBD2 (5 bases each). V lost 0 bases, J lost 2 bases, and 20 bases lay in between. The CDR3 is made up of 18 amino acids. Germline-derived CDR1 and CDR2 are MGHRA and YSYEKL.

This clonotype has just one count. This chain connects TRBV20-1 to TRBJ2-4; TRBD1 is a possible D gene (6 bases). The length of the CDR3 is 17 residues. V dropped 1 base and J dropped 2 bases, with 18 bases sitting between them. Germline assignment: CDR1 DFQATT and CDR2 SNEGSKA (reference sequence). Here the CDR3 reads CSARATNRVLTKNIQYF. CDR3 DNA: TGCAGTGCTAGAGCAACAAACAGGGTTCTGACCAAAAACATTCAGTACTTC.

The CDR3 DNA sequence: TGCGCCAGCAGCTTGTACACCAACCCAGATACGCAGTATTTT. Translating it yields CASSLYTNPDTQYF. The chain is built from TRBV5-1 and TRBJ2-3; no clear D. Trimming removed 1 base from V and 4 bases from J, with 10 bases in between. The CDR3 covers 14 residues. The germline V gene has CDR1 SGHRS and CDR2 YFSETQ.

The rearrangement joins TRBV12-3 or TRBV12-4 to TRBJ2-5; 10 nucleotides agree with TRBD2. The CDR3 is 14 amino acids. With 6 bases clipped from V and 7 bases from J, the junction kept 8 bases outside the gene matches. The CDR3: CASSPTSGVLTQYF. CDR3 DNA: TGTGCCAGCAGCCCCACTAGCGGGGTTTTGACCCAGTACTTC.

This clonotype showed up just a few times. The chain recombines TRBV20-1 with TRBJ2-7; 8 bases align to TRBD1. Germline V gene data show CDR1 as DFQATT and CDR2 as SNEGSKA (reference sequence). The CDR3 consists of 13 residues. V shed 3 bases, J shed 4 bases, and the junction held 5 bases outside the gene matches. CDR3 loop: CSASFDRGYEQYF. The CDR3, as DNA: TGCAGTGCTAGTTTCGACAGGGGTTACGAGCAGTACTTC.

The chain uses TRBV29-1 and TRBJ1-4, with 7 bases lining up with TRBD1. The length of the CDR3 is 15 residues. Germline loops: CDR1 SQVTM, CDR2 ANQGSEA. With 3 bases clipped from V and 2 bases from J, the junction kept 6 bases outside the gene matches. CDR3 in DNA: TGCAGCGTTGAGTTCCGGGACAGTACTAATGAAAAACTGTTTTTT. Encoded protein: CSVEFRDSTNEKLFF.

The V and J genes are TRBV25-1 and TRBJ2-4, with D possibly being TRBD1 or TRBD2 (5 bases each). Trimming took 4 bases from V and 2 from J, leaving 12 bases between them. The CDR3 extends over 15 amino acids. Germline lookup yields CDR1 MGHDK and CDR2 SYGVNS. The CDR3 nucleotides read TGTGCCAGCAGTGTCCGGGGACGACCCAAAAACATTCAGTACTTC. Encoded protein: CASSVRGRPKNIQYF.

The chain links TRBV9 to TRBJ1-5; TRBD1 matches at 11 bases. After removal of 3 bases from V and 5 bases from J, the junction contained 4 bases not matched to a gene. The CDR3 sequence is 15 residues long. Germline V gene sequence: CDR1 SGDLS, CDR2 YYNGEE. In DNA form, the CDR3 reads TGTGCCAGCAGCGAGGGGGGACAGGGGGATCAGCCCCAGCATTTT. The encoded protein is CASSEGGQGDQPQHF.

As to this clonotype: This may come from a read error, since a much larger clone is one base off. Here the CDR3 DNA reads TGTGCCAGCAGCCAAGATCGCTACTACAATGAGCAGTACTTC. Translation: CASSQDRYYNEQYF. J is TRBJ2-5 and V is TRBV4-2; D remains ambiguous. The CDR3 spans 14 residues. V dropped 0 bases and J dropped 11 bases, with 16 bases sitting between them. From germline, CDR1 is LGHNA and CDR2 YNFKEQ.

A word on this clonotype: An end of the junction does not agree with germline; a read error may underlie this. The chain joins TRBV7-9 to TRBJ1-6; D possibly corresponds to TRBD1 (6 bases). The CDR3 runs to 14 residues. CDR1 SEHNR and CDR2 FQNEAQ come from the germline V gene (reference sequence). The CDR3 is CVSSADSPNSPLHF. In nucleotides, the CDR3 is TGTGTCAGCAGCGCGGACAGTCCGAATTCACCCCTCCACTTT.

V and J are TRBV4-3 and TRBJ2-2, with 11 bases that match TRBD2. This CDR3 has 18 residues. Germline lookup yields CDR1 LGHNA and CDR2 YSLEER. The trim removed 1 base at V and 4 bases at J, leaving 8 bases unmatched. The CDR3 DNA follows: TGCGCCAGCAGCCAAGTTCCTAGCGGGGGGTATCTCACCGGGGAGCTGTTTTTT. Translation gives CASSQVPSGGYLTGELFF.

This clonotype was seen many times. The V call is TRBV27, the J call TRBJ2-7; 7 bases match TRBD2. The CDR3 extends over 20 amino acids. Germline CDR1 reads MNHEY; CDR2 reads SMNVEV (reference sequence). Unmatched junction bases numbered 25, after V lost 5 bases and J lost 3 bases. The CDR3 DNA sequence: TGTGCCAGCAGTCTGCGGGGGAGCCCTCAATATAACCCTACTGGCTACGAGCAGTACTTC. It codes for CASSLRGSPQYNPTGYEQYF.